This is a list of T cell receptor beta chains from one sample in a study of early T cells in non-severe SARS-CoV-2 infection. MiXCR was run by TCRdb on the 5' RACE reads, yielding one entry per CDR3 protein. Of 45,000 to 70,000 distinct CDR3 sequences in the sample, approximately 6% are singletons; the top ten hold around 3.9%. Source material: whole blood. These receptors were taken from an adult who was a healthcare worker with PCR-confirmed SARS-CoV-2 infection or an uninfected control (not recorded which). CDR3s include the opening cysteine and the closing phenylalanine or tryptophan.

cdr3_aa	cdr3_length	v_call
CASSTGFSGYTF	12	TRBV6-5
CASRKDSNTEAFF	13	TRBV7-2
CASTRRMRGSDTQYF	15	TRBV12-3/TRBV12-4
CAISTLDRGLNSPLHF	16	TRBV10-3
CASSLARGRDRSYEQYF	17	TRBV7-8
CAISARAHYGYTF	13	TRBV10-3
CASSPSGGAPDTQYF	15	TRBV12-3/TRBV12-4
CASSFLAGEQYF	12	TRBV7-6
CASSPSTGGGNSPLHF	16	TRBV12-3/TRBV12-4
CASSYSGPRETQYF	14	TRBV6-6
CASSYEMGMSQPQHF	15	TRBV6-2/TRBV6-3
CASSLAGESYNEQFF	15	TRBV7-2
CASSLKDGNPLYGYTF	16	TRBV5-4
CASSARLAGGETQYF	15	TRBV11-2
CASSDGGSGGRDFYTGELFF	20	TRBV6-5
CASSPGSNIQYF	12	TRBV6-5
CSARLPKKHNEQFF	14	TRBV20-1
CASSLTRPGNTIYF	14	TRBV28
CASSSPQFNRGRGQTQYF	18	TRBV7-2
CASRRAGGAGNSPLHF	16	TRBV25-1
CSARGANYGYTF	12	TRBV29-1
CTSRKDTGELFF	12	TRBV6-5
CASSSSGGRTTDTQYF	16	TRBV5-5
CASSFRGYNEQFF	13	TRBV6-6
CASSLGARSYEQYF	14	TRBV11-2
CASSVSGGASNEQFF	15	TRBV9
CASSPSGGAWRETQYF	16	TRBV19
CASSRDRNDQPQHF	14	TRBV12-3/TRBV12-4
CASSLLGTGFNEKLFF	16	TRBV5-1
CATEKPGQGFEKLFF	15	TRBV19
CASSVNRGPNQPQHF	15	TRBV7-2
CASSFGTSGWEYF	13	TRBV12-3/TRBV12-4
CASSLDGRGSTTDTQYF	17	TRBV5-4
CASSRGQTIGELFF	14	TRBV14
CSADLRAPKETQYF	14	TRBV29-1
CASSQEAGTGYEKLFF	16	TRBV4-3
CATSDFSYNEQFF	13	TRBV24-1
CASSFLESPLHF	12	TRBV13
CASSPGPEGTEAFF	14	TRBV5-1
CASSPRTGQSYEQYF	15	TRBV18
CASSRQGGQPQHF	13	TRBV6-1
CASSANTEAFF	11	TRBV9
CASSFASGGTDTQYF	15	TRBV5-1
CASSGVRGDKLFTDTQYF	18	TRBV5-4
CASSLYQSGANVLTF	15	TRBV5-1
CATSDTRSSGANVLTF	16	TRBV24-1
CASSKGKLAAQETQYF	16	TRBV21-1
CASSYLPPSSSYNSPLHF	18	TRBV7-2
CASSVGDSPTDTQYF	15	TRBV6-1
CASRGDRTHNQPQHF	15	TRBV6-6
CASTKLIAGTGGEQYF	16	TRBV28
CAWSVLSGRGFYGYTF	16	TRBV30
CASSPLDRGIEQYF	14	TRBV6-6
CASSPLGPGAFF	12	TRBV5-1
CSVVFWRGTEAFF	13	TRBV29-1
CASSVDGGGAATYNEQFF	18	TRBV9
CASYLVTETQYF	12	TRBV10-1
CASSYPIASGIPNQPQHF	18	TRBV6-2/TRBV6-3
CASSLPQVSGANVLTF	16	TRBV7-8